This is a list of T cell receptor beta chains from one sample in a study of cytomegalovirus exposure and HLA in healthy donors. The assay was immunoSEQ multiplex PCR, and TCRdb's table has in-frame clones only and misses some. The repertoire holds around 110,000 clones, with 81% as singletons. The sequenced material came from PBMCs. Every receptor here comes from a woman aged 30 to 39 in good health and CMV-seronegative. Both conserved end residues are trimmed from each CDR3. Each record gives: J gene, CDR3 length, V gene, CDR3 protein.

J: TRBJ2-7; length: 13; V: TRBV15; CDR3: ATSFKGTSNYEQY
J: TRBJ2-3; length: 13; V: TRBV28; CDR3: ASSPGGTSTDTQY
J: TRBJ1-5; length: 13; V: TRBV10-3; CDR3: AISGGPSGNQPQH
J: TRBJ2-7; length: 11; V: TRBV19; CDR3: ASSLTESYEQY
J: TRBJ1-6; length: 12; V: TRBV6-4; CDR3: ASSDSTENSPLH
J: TRBJ2-7; length: 12; V: TRBV5-1; CDR3: ASSSGQPGYEQY
J: TRBJ1-5; length: 12; V: TRBV27; CDR3: ASTPRLGNQPQH
J: TRBJ2-6; length: 15; V: TRBV5-4; CDR3: ASSSGTGGAGANVLT
J: TRBJ2-7; length: 11; V: TRBV6-6; CDR3: ASRQDSSYEQY
J: TRBJ2-7; length: 13; V: TRBV2; CDR3: ASSVSGATIHEQY
J: TRBJ2-2; length: 12; V: TRBV10-1; CDR3: ASMKTGNTGELF
J: TRBJ2-1; length: 16; V: TRBV14; CDR3: ASSRRSGTSGTTNEQF
J: TRBJ2-7; length: 12; V: TRBV14; CDR3: ASSQGEPGLEQY
J: TRBJ2-1; length: 12; V: TRBV7-2; CDR3: ASTPAGGPLEQF
J: TRBJ1-5; length: 12; V: TRBV19; CDR3: AGGTGPSDQPQH
J: TRBJ1-1; length: 11; V: TRBV7-2; CDR3: ASIPFPGTEAF
J: TRBJ2-1; length: 11; V: TRBV27; CDR3: ASKSQYYNEQF
J: TRBJ2-5; length: 15; V: TRBV28; CDR3: ASSLFSGGPGQETQY
J: TRBJ1-3; length: 9; V: TRBV6-4; CDR3: SSGGSYTIY
J: TRBJ2-3; length: 12; V: TRBV6-1; CDR3: ASRLAGGTDTQY
J: TRBJ2-7; length: 12; V: TRBV5-1; CDR3: ASSSTGSSYEQY
J: TRBJ1-4; length: 12; V: TRBV2; CDR3: ASSSSTEEEKLF
J: TRBJ2-1; length: 12; V: TRBV7-9; CDR3: ASSLLGAVNEQF
J: TRBJ2-1; length: 14; V: TRBV7-9; CDR3: ASSPGTSGIYNEQF
J: TRBJ2-7; length: 10; V: TRBV28; CDR3: ASGQGPYEQY
J: TRBJ2-7; length: 17; V: TRBV7-2; CDR3: ASSPRRAGRAASSYEQY